Following are 16 T cell receptor beta chains from one sample sequenced in a study of identical twins. TCRdb re-derived calls from the 5' RACE reads in MiXCR, one entry per CDR3 protein. The top ten clones hold approximately 3% of a sample with approximately 590,000 distinct CDR3 sequences, 7.5% to 10% of them seen once. The same sample was also studied in work on yellow fever vaccine responses in identical twins.

The source material was PBMCs. Every receptor here comes from a woman aged 18-30 years in good health.

This clonotype was counted at least ten times. The genes are TRBV10-3 and TRBJ2-6, with TRBD1 matching over 8 bases. CDR3 length: 19 amino acids. V was pared by 0 bases and J by 4 bases, with 11 bases of the junction left unmatched. Germline-derived CDR1 and CDR2 are ENHRY and SYGVKD. The CDR3 coding sequence is TGTGCCATCAGTGAGTCGGAGTCCAGGGGGCATTCAGGGGCCAACGTCCTGACTTTC. It yields the protein CAISESESRGHSGANVLTF.

This clonotype was seen ten or more times. This chain uses TRBV27 with TRBJ2-7; 8 nucleotides align to TRBD1. Trimming removed 5 bases from V and 3 bases from J; junction bases left unmatched: 6. Germline CDR1 is MNHEY and CDR2 is SMNVEV (reference sequence). The CDR3 has 14 residues. The CDR3 sequence: CASSPGQAIYEQYF. In nucleotides, the CDR3 is TGTGCCAGCAGTCCGGGACAGGCGATCTACGAGCAGTACTTC.

The chain employs TRBV20-1 and TRBJ2-5; no definite D call. This CDR3 has 15 residues. The V end was cut by 4 bases, the J end by 3 bases, with 18 bases between. Germline assignment: CDR1 DFQATT and CDR2 SNEGSKA (reference sequence). The CDR3 DNA sequence: TGCAGTGCTAAGGGTATTGGGAAGGGTAAAGAGACCCAGTACTTC. This codes for CSAKGIGKGKETQYF.

The genes are TRBV21-1 and TRBJ2-1; TRBD1 reflects the table's D call only, with no check against the DNA. TRBV21-1 constitutes a pseudogene. The CDR3 runs 14 residues. This CDR3 reads CASSPRHGGNEQFF. The CDR3 DNA sequence: TGTGCCAGCAGCCCACGGCACGGGGGCAATGAGCAGTTCTTC.

This clonotype occurred a few times. J is TRBJ2-7 and V is TRBV29-1; 12 nucleotides align to TRBD1. After removal of 0 bases from V and 6 bases from J, the junction contained 6 bases not matched to a gene. The CDR3 runs 15 residues. From germline, CDR1 is SQVTM and CDR2 ANQGSEA. For the CDR3, the DNA is TGCAGCGTTGAAGATGGGGGACAGGGGGCGGTCGAGCAGTACTTC. This codes for CSVEDGGQGAVEQYF.

This clonotype was seen more than once but under ten times. CDR3: CASSWRQGGPYEQYF. For the CDR3, the DNA is TGTGCCAGCAGCTGGAGACAGGGGGGTCCGTACGAGCAGTACTTC. The chain uses TRBV7-2 and TRBJ2-7; 9 nucleotides match TRBD1. The V segment lost 4 bases and the J segment 4 bases; nucleotides outside the gene matches: 8. CDR1 and CDR2 from the germline V gene are SGHTA and FQGNSA. CDR3 length: 15 residues.

The chain joins TRBV28 to TRBJ2-3; TRBD2 matches 10 bases. CDR3 size: 17 residues. Germline CDR1 MDHEN, CDR2 SYDVKM. V lost 3 bases and J lost 0; bases outside the gene matches: 6. CDR3 bases: TGTGCCAGCAGTTTCTCTAGCGGGGGAGACAGCACAGATACGCAGTATTTT. Residues: CASSFSSGGDSTDTQYF.

The V call is TRBV12-3 or TRBV12-4, the J call TRBJ2-5; D unresolved. V was pared by 1 base and J by 5 bases, with 14 bases between. The CDR3 covers 15 residues. CDR3 amino acids: CASSLELVTLETQYF. CDR3 DNA sequence: TGTGCCAGCAGTTTAGAGCTGGTAACACTGGAGACCCAGTACTTC.

The rearrangement uses TRBV29-1 and TRBJ2-1; no definite D call. CDR3 size: 11 residues. V was clipped by 0 bases and J by 8 bases, with 5 bases between them. Germline V CDR1 and CDR2: SQVTM, ANQGSEA. The CDR3 is CSVEDHDEQFF. Here the CDR3 DNA reads TGCAGCGTTGAAGATCACGATGAGCAGTTCTTC.

CDR3 in amino acids: CASSLNRGQLKTFF. CDR3 nucleotides: TGTGCCAGCAGCCTGAATAGGGGACAGTTAAAAACTTTCTTT. The chain recombines TRBV7-9 with TRBJ1-1, with 7 positions matching TRBD1. Per the germline V gene, CDR1 is SEHNR and CDR2 is FQNEAQ (reference sequence). The CDR3 sequence is 14 residues long. V lost 5 bases and J lost 12; bases outside the gene matches: 15.

This clonotype was recorded many times. This rearrangement joins TRBV3-1 to TRBJ2-7; the D is unclear. CDR1 LGHDT and CDR2 YNNKEL come from the germline V gene (reference sequence). V gave up 0 bases and J gave up 5 bases, with 8 bases separating them. CDR3 length: 13 amino acids. The CDR3 sequence: CASSQESVHEQYF. The CDR3, as DNA: TGTGCCAGCAGCCAAGAATCCGTCCACGAGCAGTACTTC.

This clonotype showed up just a few times. This chain connects TRBV6-2 or TRBV6-3 to TRBJ2-7; D remains unclear. V shed 0 bases and J shed 0 bases, with 15 bases lying between them. Per the germline V gene, CDR1 is MNHEY and CDR2 is SVGEGT. This CDR3 is built from 17 residues. The CDR3 loop reads CASSYSVLRVSSYEQYF. In DNA form, the CDR3 reads TGTGCCAGCAGTTACTCGGTGTTGCGTGTGAGCTCCTACGAGCAGTACTTC.

The table lists this clonotype with many counts. The chain recombines TRBV12-3 or TRBV12-4 with TRBJ2-1; 7 nucleotides align to TRBD2. This CDR3 has 15 residues. V was pared by 2 bases and J by 7 bases, with 8 bases of the junction left unmatched. In nucleotides, the CDR3 is TGTGCCAGCAGTTTATTTGGCGGGAGTTCGAATGAGCAGTTCTTC. This gives the protein CASSLFGGSSNEQFF.

This clonotype was counted at least ten times. The rearrangement links TRBV11-2 to TRBJ2-5, with D maybe TRBD1 (5 bases). There are 14 residues in the CDR3. Trimming shortened V by 0 bases and J by 4 bases, and 9 bases separated the two germline ends. Germline V gene sequence: CDR1 SGHAT, CDR2 FQNNGV. The CDR3 spells CASSLDSRAETQYF. CDR3 DNA: TGTGCCAGCAGCTTAGATTCCAGGGCAGAGACCCAGTACTTC.

J is TRBJ2-3 and V is TRBV7-9; 13 bases agree with TRBD2. Germline V gene lookup returns CDR1 SEHNR and CDR2 FQNEAQ (reference sequence). The junction had 8 bases not matched to a gene; V was cut back by 5 bases and J by 3 bases. CDR3 length: 17 amino acids. CDR3 residues: CASSEGLAGPWTDTQYF. The CDR3, as DNA: TGTGCCAGCAGCGAGGGACTAGCGGGACCTTGGACAGATACGCAGTATTTT.

This clonotype turned up a few times. The chain combines TRBV5-1 with TRBJ2-1; 9 bases fit TRBD1. Germline loops: CDR1 SGHRS, CDR2 YFSETQ. The CDR3 totals 18 residues. Trimming cost V 2 bases and J 1 base; bases outside gene matches: 10. CDR3 coding DNA: TGCGCCAGCAGCTTCCAAGGGACAGGGCACGGGTCCTACAATGAGCAGTTCTTC. This gives the protein CASSFQGTGHGSYNEQFF.